The 10 T cell receptor beta chains in this list originate from one sample, sequenced in a study of blood T cell repertoires in COVID-19. Data came from immunoSEQ multiplex PCR; TCRdb stores just in-frame clones and leaves some out. Here the sample spans roughly 260,000 clones, 70% to 90% being singletons. The sequenced material came from PBMCs or T cells enriched from blood (not recorded which). Receptors originate from a woman in her forties or fifties who had recovered from COVID-19.

The chain combines TRBV10-3 with TRBJ2-3; 12 bases agree with TRBD2. CDR1 ENHRY and CDR2 SYGVKD come from the germline V gene. The CDR3 runs 15 residues. J lost 3 bases, V lost 10 bases, and 8 bases had no gene match. The CDR3: CATGRTSGMTDTQYF. The CDR3 DNA is TGTGCCACAGGGCGGACTAGCGGGATGACAGATACGCAGTATTTT.

This chain links TRBV6-5 with TRBJ1-1, with 10 bases that match TRBD1. The CDR3 runs 13 residues. Germline lookup yields CDR1 MNHEY and CDR2 SVGAGI. Germline trimming cut 7 bases from V and 7 bases from J; bases unmatched to any gene: 6. CDR3 protein: CASNPTGGGEAFF. CDR3 coding DNA: TGTGCCAGCAATCCGACAGGGGGCGGTGAAGCTTTCTTT.

In nucleotides, the CDR3 is TGTGCCAGCAGTTTATTCCTAGCGGGAGGTAACGAGCAGTACTTC. It specifies CASSLFLAGGNEQYF. The rearrangement uses TRBV28 and TRBJ2-7; TRBD2 aligns across 11 bases. CDR3 size: 15 residues. With 1 base clipped from V and 5 bases from J, the junction kept 4 bases outside the gene matches. From germline, CDR1 is MDHEN and CDR2 SYDVKM.

This clone was seen a few times. The chain couples TRBV11-3 to TRBJ2-2, with 7 bases aligning to TRBD2. The length of the CDR3 is 18 residues. Germline values: CDR1 SGHNT, CDR2 YENEEA. V was pared by 0 bases and J by 4 bases, with 11 bases of the junction left unmatched. CDR3: CASSLDFIVSGATGELFF. The CDR3 bases are TGTGCCAGCAGCTTAGATTTCATAGTGAGCGGGGCCACCGGGGAGCTGTTTTTT.

The chain uses TRBV5-1 and TRBJ2-2; TRBD1 matches at 8 bases. The germline V gene has CDR1 SGHRS and CDR2 YFSETQ. The trim removed 3 bases at V and 2 bases at J, leaving 3 bases unmatched. The CDR3 consists of 15 residues. The DNA for the CDR3 is TGCGCCAGCAGCTCGACAGGGGTCAACACCGGGGAGCTGTTTTTT. Its translation is CASSSTGVNTGELFF. Variable domain in full (rest from reference TRBV5-1 and TRBJ2-2): KAGVTQTPRYLIKTRGQQVTLSCSPISGHRSVSWYQQTPGQGLQFLFEYFSETQRNKGNFPGRFSGRQFSNSRSEMNVSTLELGDSALYLCASSSTGVNTGELFFGEGSRLTVL.

This clone showed up many times. This chain connects TRBV27 to TRBJ1-6; D possibly corresponds to TRBD1 (6 bases). Germline CDR1 reads MNHEY; CDR2 reads SMNVEV (reference sequence). V was pared by 3 bases and J by 9 bases, with 12 bases between. The CDR3 extends over 14 amino acids. The CDR3 here is CASSFGGEGSPLHF. The CDR3 DNA reads as TGTGCCAGCAGTTTTGGGGGCGAAGGTTCACCCCTCCACTTT.

The chain combines TRBV5-6 with TRBJ2-3, with TRBD2 identical over 8 bases. The germline gives CDR1 SGHDT, CDR2 YYEEEE. The CDR3 has 16 amino acids. V trimming: 2 bases; J trimming: 8 bases; junction bases outside the gene matches: 13. CDR3 sequence: CASSFVAQAGVGTQYF. As DNA, the CDR3 is TGTGCCAGCAGCTTTGTGGCCCAAGCGGGAGTAGGTACGCAGTATTTT. The full variable domain, rest sourced from reference TRBV5-6 and TRBJ2-3, is DAGVTQSPTHLIKTRGQQVTLRCSPKSGHDTVSWYQQALGQGPQFIFQYYEEEERQRGNFPDRFSGHQFPNYSSELNVNALLLGDSALYLCASSFVAQAGVGTQYFGPGTRLTVL.

The gene calls are TRBV5-4 and TRBJ2-5, with TRBD2 identical over 7 bases. Unmatched junction bases numbered 4, after V lost 4 bases and J lost 1 base. This CDR3 spans 14 amino acids. Germline V lookup: CDR1 SGHNT, CDR2 YYREEE (reference sequence). CDR3 protein: CASSRSGVQETQYF. Written as DNA, the CDR3 is TGTGCCAGCAGCCGGAGCGGGGTCCAAGAGACCCAGTACTTC.

This clone came up a few times. This chain uses TRBV5-8 with TRBJ1-3, with TRBD1 matching over 7 bases. The CDR3 has 16 amino acids. V shed 0 bases, J shed 3 bases, and the junction held 6 bases outside the gene matches. Germline V gene data show CDR1 as SGHTS and CDR2 as YDEGEE. CDR3 sequence: CASSLGDSFNGNTIYF. The CDR3 nucleotides read TGTGCCAGCAGCTTGGGGGACAGCTTTAATGGAAACACCATATATTTT.

In nucleotides, the CDR3 is TGTGCCAGCAGCCTCCGGACAGGGAATGAAAAACTGTTTTTT. Translation: CASSLRTGNEKLFF. This chain links TRBV5-6 with TRBJ1-4, with 8 nucleotides matching TRBD1. CDR3 size: 14 residues. After removal of 4 bases from V and 5 bases from J, the junction contained 4 bases not matched to a gene. Per germline, CDR1 SGHDT and CDR2 YYEEEE.